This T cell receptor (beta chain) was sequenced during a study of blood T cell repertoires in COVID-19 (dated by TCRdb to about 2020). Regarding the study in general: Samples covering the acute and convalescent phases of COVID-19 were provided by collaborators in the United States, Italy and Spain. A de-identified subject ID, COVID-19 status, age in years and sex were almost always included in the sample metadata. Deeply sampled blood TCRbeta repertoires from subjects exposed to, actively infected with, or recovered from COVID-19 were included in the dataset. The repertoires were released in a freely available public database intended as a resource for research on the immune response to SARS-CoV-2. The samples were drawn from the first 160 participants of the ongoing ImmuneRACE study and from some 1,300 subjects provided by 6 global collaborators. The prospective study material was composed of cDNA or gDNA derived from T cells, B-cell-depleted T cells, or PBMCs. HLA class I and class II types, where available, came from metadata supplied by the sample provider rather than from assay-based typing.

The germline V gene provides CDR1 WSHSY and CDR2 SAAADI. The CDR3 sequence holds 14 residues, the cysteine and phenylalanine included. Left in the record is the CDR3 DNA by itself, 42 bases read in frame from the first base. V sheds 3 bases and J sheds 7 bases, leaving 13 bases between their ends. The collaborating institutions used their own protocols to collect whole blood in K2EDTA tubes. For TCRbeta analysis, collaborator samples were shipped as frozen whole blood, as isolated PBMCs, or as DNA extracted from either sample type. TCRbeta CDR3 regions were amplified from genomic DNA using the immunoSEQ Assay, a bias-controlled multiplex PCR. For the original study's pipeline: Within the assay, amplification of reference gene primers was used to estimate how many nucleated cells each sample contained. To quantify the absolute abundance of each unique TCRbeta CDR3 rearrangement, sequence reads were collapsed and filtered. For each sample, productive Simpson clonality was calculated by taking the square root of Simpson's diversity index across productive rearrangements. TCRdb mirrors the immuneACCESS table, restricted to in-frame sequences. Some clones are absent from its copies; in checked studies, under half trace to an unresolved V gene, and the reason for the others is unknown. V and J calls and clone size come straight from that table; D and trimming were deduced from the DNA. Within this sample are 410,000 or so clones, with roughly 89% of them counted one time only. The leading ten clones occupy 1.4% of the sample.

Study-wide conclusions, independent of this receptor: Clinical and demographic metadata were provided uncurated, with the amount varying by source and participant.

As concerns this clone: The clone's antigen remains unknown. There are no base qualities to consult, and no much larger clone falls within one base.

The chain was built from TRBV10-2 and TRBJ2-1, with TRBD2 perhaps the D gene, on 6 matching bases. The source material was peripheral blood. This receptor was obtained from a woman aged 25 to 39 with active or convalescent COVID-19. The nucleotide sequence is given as TGCGCCAGCAGTGACCCAGGGACTGCTAATGAGCAGTTCTTC. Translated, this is CASSDPGTANEQFF.